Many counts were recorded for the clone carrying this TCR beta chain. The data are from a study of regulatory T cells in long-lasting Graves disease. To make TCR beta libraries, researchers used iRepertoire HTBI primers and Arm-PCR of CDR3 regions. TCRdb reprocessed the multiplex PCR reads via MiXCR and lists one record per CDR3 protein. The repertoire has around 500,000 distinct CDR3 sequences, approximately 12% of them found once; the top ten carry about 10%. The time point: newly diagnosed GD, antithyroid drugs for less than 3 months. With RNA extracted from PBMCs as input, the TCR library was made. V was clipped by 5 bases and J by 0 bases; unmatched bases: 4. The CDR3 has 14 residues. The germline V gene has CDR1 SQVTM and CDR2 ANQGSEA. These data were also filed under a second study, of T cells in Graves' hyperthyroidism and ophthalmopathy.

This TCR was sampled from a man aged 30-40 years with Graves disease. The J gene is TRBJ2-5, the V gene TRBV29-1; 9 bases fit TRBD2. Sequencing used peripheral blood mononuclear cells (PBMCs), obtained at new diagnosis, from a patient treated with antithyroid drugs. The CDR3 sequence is CSVRSSGNQETQYF. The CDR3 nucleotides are TGCAGCGTTAGATCTAGCGGGAACCAAGAGACCCAGTACTTC.